Listed below are T cell receptor beta chains from one sample, sequenced in a study of T cells after yellow fever vaccination. TCRdb ran MiXCR on the 5' RACE reads and lists one entry per CDR3 protein. Seen here are around 160,000 distinct CDR3 sequences, 6% to 7.5% observed once, and the top ten hold 2.5% to 3%. Sample: CD4+ T cells sorted from PBMCs, taken around 5 days after the first yellow fever vaccination. The receptors come from a man aged 18 to 30 who received the YFV17D yellow fever vaccine. CDR3s include the opening cysteine and the closing phenylalanine or tryptophan. D genes are given only for firm matches. Expanded clones get a size class; other rows say once, few or many, or leave the size out.

v_call	d_call	j_call	clone_size	cdr3_nt	cdr3_aa
TRBV5-4	.	TRBJ2-1	few	TGTGCCAGCAGCAGAAACAGGGATGGAGGCAATGAGCAGTTCTTC	CASSRNRDGGNEQFF
TRBV7-2	.	TRBJ1-5	few	TGTGCCAGCAGCTTTATGGGACAGCCCCAGCATTTT	CASSFMGQPQHF
TRBV9	.	TRBJ2-3	once	TGTGCCAGCAGCGTAGGGGTTACAGCAGGAGTCACAGATACGCAGTATTTT	CASSVGVTAGVTDTQYF
TRBV5-1	.	TRBJ2-5	many	TGCGCCAGCAGCTTAAATGGTATCGAGGGAGAGACCCAGTACTTC	CASSLNGIEGETQYF
TRBV7-2	TRBD1	TRBJ1-5	few	TGTGCCAGCAGCTTGGTAGGGGGCGCGAGACAGCCCCAGCATTTT	CASSLVGGARQPQHF
TRBV5-6	.	TRBJ1-1	.	TGTGCCAGCAGCTCCGGGACGGGTGAAGCTTTCTTT	CASSSGTGEAFF
TRBV7-2	TRBD2	TRBJ2-1	many	TGTGCCAGCAGTCTAGCGGGGGGTCGCAATGAGCAGTTCTTC	CASSLAGGRNEQFF
TRBV10-2	TRBD1	TRBJ1-5	few	TGCGCCAGCAGTGGACAGGGCCACAATCAGCCCCAGCATTTT	CASSGQGHNQPQHF
TRBV5-1	.	TRBJ2-5	few	TGCGCCAGCAGCCCGACAGACAGAGAGAGTACCCAGTACTTC	CASSPTDRESTQYF
TRBV5-1	TRBD1	TRBJ2-3	many	TGCGCCAGCAGCCTTGCTCCGGGACAGAGGACAGATACGCAGTATTTT	CASSLAPGQRTDTQYF
TRBV19	.	TRBJ2-3	.	TGTGCCAGTAGTAGGGCCCCAGGTCCAGATACGCAGTATTTT	CASSRAPGPDTQYF
TRBV5-5	.	TRBJ1-6	few	TGTGCCAGCACCCCCACCGGGGTTGGGAGTTCACCCCTCCACTTT	CASTPTGVGSSPLHF
TRBV12-3/TRBV12-4	.	TRBJ2-3	many	TGTGCCAGCAGAGGGCCTAATACGCAGTATTTT	CASRGPNTQYF
TRBV6-1	TRBD2	TRBJ2-7	many	TGTGCCAGCATTCGGGCGGGGGGCTACGAGCAGTACTTC	CASIRAGGYEQYF
TRBV5-5	.	TRBJ1-6	few	TGTGCCAGCAGCTTGATGGATAATTCACCCCTCCACTTT	CASSLMDNSPLHF
TRBV12-3/TRBV12-4	.	TRBJ1-6	many	TGTGCCAGCAGTTTAGGGGCCCTAAATTCACCCCTCCACTTT	CASSLGALNSPLHF
TRBV7-3	.	TRBJ2-5	few	TGTGCCAGCAGCTTAATCCGGGGGGCCAGGGAGACCCAGTACTTC	CASSLIRGARETQYF
TRBV12-3/TRBV12-4	.	TRBJ2-3	many	TGTGCCAGCAGCTGGTTGGGGGTTGTAGAGGCTACGCAGTATTTT	CASSWLGVVEATQYF
TRBV6-1	.	TRBJ2-1	.	TGTGCCAGCAGTATGACGGGGGCCTATATTTCATCCTACAATGAGCAGTTCTTC	CASSMTGAYISSYNEQFF
TRBV6-1	.	TRBJ1-5	.	TGTGCCAGCAGTAGTGGGCCTTATCAGCCCCAGCATTTT	CASSSGPYQPQHF
TRBV12-3/TRBV12-4	.	TRBJ2-3	many	TGTGCCAGCGCCAAGGGAGCTGCAGATACGCAGTATTTT	CASAKGAADTQYF
TRBV12-3/TRBV12-4	TRBD1	TRBJ1-1	many	TGTGCCAGCAGTATACAGGGGGCTGGGACTGAAGCTTTCTTT	CASSIQGAGTEAFF
TRBV9	TRBD2	TRBJ2-1	.	TGTGCCAGCAGCGTACGGACTAGCGGAAATGAGCAGTTCTTC	CASSVRTSGNEQFF